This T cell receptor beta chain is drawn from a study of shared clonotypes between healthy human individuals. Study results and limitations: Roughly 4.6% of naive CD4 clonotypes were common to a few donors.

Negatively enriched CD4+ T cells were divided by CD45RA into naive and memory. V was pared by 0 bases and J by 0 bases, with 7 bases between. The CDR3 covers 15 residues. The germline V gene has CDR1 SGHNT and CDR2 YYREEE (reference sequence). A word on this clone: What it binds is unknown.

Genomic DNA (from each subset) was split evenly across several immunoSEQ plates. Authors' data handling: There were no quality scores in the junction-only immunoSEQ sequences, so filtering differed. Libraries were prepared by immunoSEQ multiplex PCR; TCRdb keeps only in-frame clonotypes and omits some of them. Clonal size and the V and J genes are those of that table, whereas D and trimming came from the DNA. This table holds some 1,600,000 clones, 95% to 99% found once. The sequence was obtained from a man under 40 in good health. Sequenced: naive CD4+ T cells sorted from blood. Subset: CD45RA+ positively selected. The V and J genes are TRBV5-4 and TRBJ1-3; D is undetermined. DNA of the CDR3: TGTGCCAGCAGCTTGGATCAAAGCTCTGGAAACACCATATATTTT. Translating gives CASSLDQSSGNTIYF.